These 25 T cell receptor beta chains were all obtained from the same sample, sequenced in a study of T cells in narcolepsy. Generated by immunoSEQ multiplex PCR, the TCRdb table keeps only in-frame clones and is missing some. The sample has 11,000 or so clones, around 94% seen once. Sequenced material: CD45RA- memory CD4+ T cells from PBMCs. The receptor set was obtained from a human donor with narcolepsy.

The rearrangement uses TRBV11-3 and TRBJ1-1; D is undetermined. From germline, CDR1 is SGHNT and CDR2 YENEEA. V lost 0 bases and J 7 bases, leaving 12 bases between the germline ends. This CDR3 region has 14 residues. This CDR3 is CASSLDLGQSEAFF. The DNA for the CDR3 is TGTGCCAGCAGCTTAGATCTCGGTCAGAGTGAAGCTTTCTTT.

This chain connects TRBV4-1 to TRBJ1-2; 9 bases match TRBD1. The CDR3 totals 14 residues. Per germline, CDR1 MGHRA and CDR2 YSYEKL. V dropped 1 base and J dropped 6; count of bases not matched to a gene: 3. CDR3 amino acids: CASSQVNRGHGYTF. The CDR3 DNA reads TGCGCCAGCAGCCAAGTCAACAGGGGGCATGGCTACACCTTC.

V usage is TRBV10-3 and J usage is TRBJ2-1; 9 nucleotides align to TRBD2. The CDR3 is made up of 18 amino acids. CDR1 and CDR2 from the germline V gene are ENHRY and SYGVKD. V lost 3 bases to trimming and J lost 1 base; unmatched junction nucleotides: 10. The CDR3 bases are TGTGCCATCAGTGACCCTTGGCGGGGGGGAGGATCCTACAATGAGCAGTTCTTC. It specifies CAISDPWRGGGSYNEQFF.

J is TRBJ1-1 and V is TRBV30, with 8 bases fitting TRBD1. Germline lookup yields CDR1 GTSNPN and CDR2 SVGIG (reference sequence). Trimming removed 2 bases from V and 5 bases from J; junction bases left unmatched: 7. The CDR3 loop spans 14 amino acids. CDR3 amino acids: CAWSRTGGGTEAFF. CDR3 coding DNA: TGTGCCTGGAGTAGAACAGGGGGTGGGACTGAAGCTTTCTTT.

The J gene is TRBJ2-1, the V gene TRBV7-9; 9 nucleotides match TRBD2. This CDR3 region has 19 residues. V lost 1 base and J lost 8; bases outside the gene matches: 18. Per the germline V gene, CDR1 is SEHNR and CDR2 is FQNEAQ (reference sequence). Here the CDR3 DNA reads TGTGCCAGCAGCTTAGGGCTGGCGGGAGGGAATCTGTTGGCCCATGAGCAGTTCTTC. It translates to CASSLGLAGGNLLAHEQFF.

This chain links TRBV29-1 with TRBJ2-7; 7 positions match TRBD1. There are 12 residues in the CDR3. J gave up 5 bases and V 7 bases, and 8 bases lay outside the gene matches. Germline lookup yields CDR1 SQVTM and CDR2 ANQGSEA. CDR3 amino acids: CSAKGAEDEQYF. In DNA, the CDR3 is TGCAGCGCGAAGGGGGCAGAGGACGAGCAGTACTTC.

The rearrangement joins TRBV30 to TRBJ1-5; D is ambiguous. Looked up from germline, CDR1 is GTSNPN and CDR2 is SVGIG (reference sequence). The CDR3 consists of 13 residues. V lost 2 bases to trimming and J lost 3 bases, with 8 bases between them. CDR3 nucleotide sequence: TGTGCCTGGAGTCCTCAAGACAATCAGCCCCAGCATTTT. Translated: CAWSPQDNQPQHF. Complete variable domain (other parts from reference TRBV30 and TRBJ1-5): SQTIHQWPATLVQPVGSPLSLECTVEGTSNPNLYWYRQAAGRGLQLLFYSVGIGQISSEVPQNLSASRPQDRQFILSSKKLLLSDSGFYLCAWSPQDNQPQHFGDGTRLSIL.

The rearrangement uses TRBV30 and TRBJ1-5; maybe TRBD1 (6 bases). Trimming shortened V by 6 bases and J by 0 bases, and 9 bases separated the two germline ends. CDR1 GTSNPN and CDR2 SVGIG come from the germline V gene (reference sequence). The CDR3 covers 13 residues. CDR3 region: CACEQGSNQPQHF. The CDR3 DNA reads as TGTGCCTGCGAACAGGGTAGCAATCAGCCCCAGCATTTT.

The V and J genes are TRBV2 and TRBJ2-4, with 7 nucleotides matching TRBD1. The V gene end was trimmed by 6 bases and the J gene end by 6 bases; junction bases not matched to a gene: 5. This CDR3 region has 13 residues. Germline values: CDR1 SNHLY, CDR2 FYNNEI. The CDR3 DNA follows: TGTGCCAGCAGGCCAGGGGGTAGAAACATTCAGTACTTC. Protein sequence: CASRPGGRNIQYF.

This chain connects TRBV5-4 to TRBJ2-3; 10 bases line up with TRBD2. V dropped 0 bases and J dropped 0; count of bases not matched to a gene: 4. CDR3 length equals 17 residues. Germline V gene data show CDR1 as SGHNT and CDR2 as YYREEE (reference sequence). Written as DNA, the CDR3 is TGTGCCAGCAGCTTGGTGGTTAGCGGGGGGAGCACAGATACGCAGTATTTT. Translating it yields CASSLVVSGGSTDTQYF.

This chain links TRBV11-3 with TRBJ1-5; the D gene is possibly TRBD1 (5 bases). V was clipped by 2 bases and J by 4 bases, with 9 bases between them. This CDR3 region has 14 residues. Germline V gives CDR1 SGHNT, CDR2 YENEEA. CDR3 region: CASSLTGDNQPQHF. CDR3 bases: TGTGCCAGCAGCTTAACAGGTGATAATCAGCCCCAGCATTTT. The variable domain in full, completed from reference TRBV11-3 and TRBJ1-5, reads EAGVVQSPRYKIIEKKQPVAFWCNPISGHNTLYWYLQNLGQGPELLIRYENEEAVDDSQLPKDRFSAERLKGVDSTLKIQPAELGDSAVYLCASSLTGDNQPQHFGDGTRLSIL.

This clone was picked up a small number of times. The genes are TRBV6-1 and TRBJ2-5; 9 bases fit TRBD2. J was trimmed by 1 base and V by 2 bases; bases with no gene match: 14. The CDR3 extends over 19 amino acids. Germline loops: CDR1 MNHNS, CDR2 SASEGT. In DNA form, the CDR3 reads TGTGCCAGCAGTGAACACGGGGGGGGTAGCGGGGGCAGCCAAGAGACCCAGTACTTC. Its protein is CASSEHGGGSGGSQETQYF.

The gene calls are TRBV6-5 and TRBJ1-1; 8 bases are a match to TRBD1. The ends lost 7 bases at V and 7 bases at J; junction bases unmatched: 14. The germline V gene encodes CDR1 MNHEY and CDR2 SVGAGI. The CDR3 is 15 amino acids. CDR3 residues: CASKKDRVGIYEAFF. The CDR3 DNA reads TGTGCCAGCAAAAAGGACAGGGTCGGCATTTATGAAGCTTTCTTT.

The chain is built from TRBV4-1 and TRBJ1-1, with a possible D match to TRBD1 (6 bases). Trimming stripped 0 bases from V and 0 bases from J, with 11 bases between. The CDR3 contains 16 residues. The V gene's germline CDR1 is MGHRA and CDR2 YSYEKL. Here the CDR3 reads CASSQDWGGLNTEAFF. The CDR3 region has the DNA TGCGCCAGCAGCCAAGATTGGGGGGGCCTGAACACTGAAGCTTTCTTT.

The chain links TRBV18 to TRBJ1-2, with D perhaps TRBD1 (5 bases). CDR1 and CDR2 from the germline V gene are KGHSH and LQKENI. The CDR3 has 14 residues. V lost 1 base to trimming and J lost 8 bases, with 14 bases between them. The CDR3 bases are TGTGCCAGCTCACCACTCGTCGAGGCAGGGGGCTACACCTTC. Translating gives CASSPLVEAGGYTF. Drawing the rest from reference TRBV18 and TRBJ1-2, the complete variable domain is NAGVMQNPRHLVRRRGQEARLRCSPMKGHSHVYWYRQLPEEGLKFMVYLQKENIIDESGMPKERFSAEFPKEGPSILRIQQVVRGDSAAYFCASSPLVEAGGYTFGSGTRLTVV.

The V call is TRBV30, the J call TRBJ2-7, with a tentative D call TRBD1 (6 bases). The CDR3 runs to 11 residues. The ends were cut back, 4 bases at V and 5 bases at J, with 9 bases in the middle. CDR1 and CDR2 (germline): GTSNPN, SVGIG (reference sequence). The CDR3 region is CAWTGADEQYF. The CDR3 DNA reads as TGTGCCTGGACAGGGGCGGACGAGCAGTACTTC.

The J gene is TRBJ1-1, the V gene TRBV11-2; no firm D call. Trimming pared 0 bases from V and 5 bases from J, leaving 7 bases between. Germline CDR1 and CDR2: SGHAT and FQNNGV. The CDR3 runs to 13 residues. The chain's CDR3 is CASSLDYGTEAFF. Written as DNA, the CDR3 is TGTGCCAGCAGCTTAGATTACGGTACTGAAGCTTTCTTT.

J is TRBJ2-5 and V is TRBV7-2; the D gene is possibly TRBD1 (5 bases). The V and J ends lost 5 bases and 4 bases respectively, with 11 bases between them. The CDR3 sequence is 13 residues long. CDR1 SGHTA and CDR2 FQGNSA come from the germline V gene. CDR3 loop: CASSHNQGETQYF. DNA for the CDR3: TGTGCCAGCAGCCACAACCAGGGAGAGACCCAGTACTTC.

This rearrangement joins TRBV7-9 to TRBJ2-7; D is uncertain. The CDR3 extends over 14 amino acids. Trimming pared 3 bases from V and 7 bases from J, leaving 16 bases between. Germline V gene lookup returns CDR1 SEHNR and CDR2 FQNEAQ (reference sequence). This CDR3 reads CASSFGWNSQEQYF. The CDR3 DNA follows: TGTGCCAGCAGCTTTGGCTGGAACAGCCAGGAGCAGTACTTC.

The chain is built from TRBV5-5 and TRBJ2-1, with 7 bases that match TRBD2. J gave up 8 bases and V 1 base, and 15 bases lay outside the gene matches. Germline lookup yields CDR1 SGHKS and CDR2 YYEKEE (reference sequence). CDR3 length: 17 amino acids. CDR3 DNA sequence: TGTGCCAGCAGCTTGTACGGCCTAGCGGTCCCTACGGATGAGCAGTTCTTC. Protein product: CASSLYGLAVPTDEQFF.

Comments on this clone: The sample has other DNA sequences that encode this CDR3 too. The gene calls are TRBV19 and TRBJ2-7, with D possibly being TRBD1 (5 bases). Germline-derived CDR1 and CDR2 are LNHDA and SQIVND (reference sequence). The V and J ends lost 3 bases and 3 bases respectively, with 9 bases between them. CDR3 size: 13 residues. The CDR3 sequence: CASSMVRDYEQYF. The DNA of the CDR3 is TGTGCCAGTAGTATGGTCAGGGACTACGAGCAGTACTTC.

The rearrangement joins TRBV18 to TRBJ2-7; the D is unclear. This CDR3 is 12 amino acids long. The V end lost 3 bases, the J end lost 1 base, and 4 bases lay between the germline ends. CDR1 is KGHSH, CDR2 LQKENI, per germline. The CDR3 protein is CASSPSSYEQYF. CDR3 coding DNA: TGTGCCAGCTCACCCTCGTCCTACGAGCAGTACTTC. Drawing the rest from reference TRBV18 and TRBJ2-7, the complete variable domain is NAGVMQNPRHLVRRRGQEARLRCSPMKGHSHVYWYRQLPEEGLKFMVYLQKENIIDESGMPKERFSAEFPKEGPSILRIQQVVRGDSAAYFCASSPSSYEQYFGPGTRLTVT.

The V gene is TRBV19, the J gene TRBJ1-1; 8 bases match TRBD1. J lost 3 bases, V lost 3 bases, and 15 bases had no gene match. CDR3 size: 18 residues. Germline assignment: CDR1 LNHDA and CDR2 SQIVND (reference sequence). CDR3 residues: CASSIGSGGAPRDTEAFF. CDR3 nucleotides: TGTGCCAGTAGTATCGGTTCAGGGGGCGCCCCCAGGGACACTGAAGCTTTCTTT.

This clone was observed a handful of times. CDR3 nucleotide sequence: TGTGCCAGCAGCTTGGCAGGGCGGAACACCGGGGAGCTGTTTTTT. This translates into CASSLAGRNTGELFF. V usage is TRBV5-4 and J usage is TRBJ2-2; possibly TRBD1 for D (5 bases). V dropped 0 bases and J dropped 1 base, with 7 bases sitting between them. The CDR3 is made up of 15 amino acids. CDR1 is SGHNT and CDR2 is YYREEE in the germline V gene (reference sequence). The complete variable domain, with remaining parts taken from reference TRBV5-4 and TRBJ2-2, reads ETGVTQSPTHLIKTRGQQVTLRCSSQSGHNTVSWYQQALGQGPQFIFQYYREEENGRGNFPPRFSGLQFPNYSSELNVNALELDDSALYLCASSLAGRNTGELFFGEGSRLTVL.

V and J are TRBV11-2 and TRBJ2-1, with 12 bases matching TRBD2. Germline V lookup: CDR1 SGHAT, CDR2 FQNNGV. V shed 3 bases and J 7 bases; nucleotides not matched to a gene: 4. The CDR3 is 15 residues long. The CDR3 nucleotides read TGTGCCAGCAGCTTCGGACTAGCGGGGAGAAATGAGCAGTTCTTC. This encodes CASSFGLAGRNEQFF. Full variable domain (rest looked up from reference TRBV11-2 and TRBJ2-1): EAGVAQSPRYKIIEKRQSVAFWCNPISGHATLYWYQQILGQGPKLLIQFQNNGVVDDSQLPKDRFSAERLKGVDSTLKIQPAKLEDSAVYLCASSFGLAGRNEQFFGPGTRLTVL.